The clone carrying this TCR beta chain rates as medium-sized. Its antigen is unidentified. Unique molecular identifiers were incorporated during preparation of the TCRbeta library. Each CDR3 protein gets one entry after TCRdb re-called the PCR reads with MiXCR. The data contain a few thousand distinct CDR3 sequences, around 10% of them singletons. The sample is drawn from a study of T-cell reconstitution after alpha-beta-depleted transplantation in children. Study-wide findings and caveats: Recipient T cells and thymic progenitors that survived were the source of the high TCRbeta diversity seen at day 60 in some patients. T-cell counts and diversity at one year following transplant were attributed mainly to newly produced T cells. At around two months after transplant, the alpha-beta T cells were reportedly derived from several hundred expanded clones that came from non-depleted graft cells.

This receptor was taken from a patient aged 2 to 9 who had a stem cell transplant for inherited bone marrow failure, so the T cells may come from the graft donor. Sequenced here: PBMCs, mostly from graft donor cells, sampled 360 days after TCRalphabeta/CD19-depleted stem cell transplant.

The CDR3, as DNA: TGTGCCAGCAGTGAGGGGGGGAGGGGTCTATCCTACGAGCAGTACTTC. It is translated as CASSEGGRGLSYEQYF. The rearrangement uses TRBV25-1 and TRBJ2-7; TRBD2 agrees at 7 bases. Germline CDR1 MGHDK, CDR2 SYGVNS. The ends lost 3 bases at V and 1 base at J; junction bases unmatched: 9. The CDR3 has 16 residues.